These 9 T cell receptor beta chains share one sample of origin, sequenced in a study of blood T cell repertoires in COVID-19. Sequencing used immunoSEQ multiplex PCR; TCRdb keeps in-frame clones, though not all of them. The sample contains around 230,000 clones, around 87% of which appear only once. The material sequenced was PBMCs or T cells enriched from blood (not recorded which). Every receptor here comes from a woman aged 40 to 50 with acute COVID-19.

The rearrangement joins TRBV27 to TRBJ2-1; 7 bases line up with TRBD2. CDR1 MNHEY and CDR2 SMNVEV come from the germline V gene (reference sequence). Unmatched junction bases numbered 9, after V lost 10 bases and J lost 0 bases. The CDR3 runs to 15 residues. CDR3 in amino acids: CATQIAGISYNEQFF. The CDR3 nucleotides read TGTGCCACCCAGATAGCGGGTATCTCCTACAATGAGCAGTTCTTC.

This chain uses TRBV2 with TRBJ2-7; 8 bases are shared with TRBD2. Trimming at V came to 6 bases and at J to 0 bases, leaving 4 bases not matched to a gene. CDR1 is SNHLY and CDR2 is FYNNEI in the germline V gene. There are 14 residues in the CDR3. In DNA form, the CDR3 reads TGTGCCAGCAGGACTAGCGTTAGCTCCTACGAGCAGTACTTC. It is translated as CASRTSVSSYEQYF.

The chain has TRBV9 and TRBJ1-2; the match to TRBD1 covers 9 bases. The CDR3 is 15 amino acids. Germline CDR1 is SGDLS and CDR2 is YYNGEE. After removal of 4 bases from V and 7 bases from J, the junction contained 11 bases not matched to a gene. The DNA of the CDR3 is TGTGCCAGCAGCAAAGACACAGGGGGCGCGATTGGCTACACCTTC. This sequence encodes CASSKDTGGAIGYTF.

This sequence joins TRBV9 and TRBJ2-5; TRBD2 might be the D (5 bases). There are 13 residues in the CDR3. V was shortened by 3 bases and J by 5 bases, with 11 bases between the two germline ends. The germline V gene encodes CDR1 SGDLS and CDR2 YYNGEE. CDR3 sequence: CASSGPSGETQYF. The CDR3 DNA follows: TGTGCCAGCAGCGGACCCTCGGGGGAGACCCAGTACTTC.

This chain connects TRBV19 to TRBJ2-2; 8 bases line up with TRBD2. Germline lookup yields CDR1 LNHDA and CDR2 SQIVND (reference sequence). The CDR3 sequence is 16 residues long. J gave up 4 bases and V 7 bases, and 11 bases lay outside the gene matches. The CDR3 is CASKKERELVTGELFF. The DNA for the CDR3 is TGTGCCAGTAAAAAAGAGCGGGAGCTCGTCACCGGGGAGCTGTTTTTT. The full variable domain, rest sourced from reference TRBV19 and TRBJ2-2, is DGGITQSPKYLFRKEGQNVTLSCEQNLNHDAMYWYRQDPGQGLRLIYYSQIVNDFQKGDIAEGYSVSREKKESFPLTVTSAQKNPTAFYLCASKKERELVTGELFFGEGSRLTVL.

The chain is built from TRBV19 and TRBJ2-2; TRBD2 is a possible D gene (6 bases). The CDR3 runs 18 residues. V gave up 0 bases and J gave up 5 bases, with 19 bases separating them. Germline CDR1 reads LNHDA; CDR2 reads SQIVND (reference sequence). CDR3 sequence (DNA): TGTGCCAGTAGTATAGATAAACGGAGTTACCGGGGGACCGGGGAGCTGTTTTTT. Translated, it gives CASSIDKRSYRGTGELFF.

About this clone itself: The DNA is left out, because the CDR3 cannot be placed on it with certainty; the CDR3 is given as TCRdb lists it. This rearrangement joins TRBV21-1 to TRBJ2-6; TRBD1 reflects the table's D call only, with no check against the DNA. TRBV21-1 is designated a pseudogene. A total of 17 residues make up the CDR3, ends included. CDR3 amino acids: CASSKFGRGSGANVLTF.

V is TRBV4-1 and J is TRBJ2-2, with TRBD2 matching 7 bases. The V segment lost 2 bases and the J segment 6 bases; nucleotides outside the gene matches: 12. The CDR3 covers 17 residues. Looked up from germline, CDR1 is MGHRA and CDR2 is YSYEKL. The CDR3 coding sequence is TGCGCCAGCAGCCAATTCTTGGGGCGGGAGACACCCGGGGAGCTGTTTTTT. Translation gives CASSQFLGRETPGELFF.

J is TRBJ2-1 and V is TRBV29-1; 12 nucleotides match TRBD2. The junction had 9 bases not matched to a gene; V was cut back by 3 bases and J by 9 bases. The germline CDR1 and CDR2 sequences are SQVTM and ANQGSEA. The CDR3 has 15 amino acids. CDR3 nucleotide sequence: TGCAGCGTTGACAGGACTAGCGGGAATTACGGTGAGCAGTTCTTC. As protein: CSVDRTSGNYGEQFF.